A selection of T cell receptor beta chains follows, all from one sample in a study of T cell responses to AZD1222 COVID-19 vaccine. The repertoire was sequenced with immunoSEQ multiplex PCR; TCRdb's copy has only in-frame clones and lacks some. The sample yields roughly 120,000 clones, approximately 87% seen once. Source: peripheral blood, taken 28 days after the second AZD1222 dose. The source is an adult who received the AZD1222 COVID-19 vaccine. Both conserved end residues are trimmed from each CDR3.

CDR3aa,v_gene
ASSPVRDSANYGYT,TRBV5-4
ASSPPGGSSYNEQF,TRBV18
AISEGDRGRGYGYT,TRBV10-3
ASSEVALPGQGENTEAF,TRBV2
ASSFRGHQETQY,TRBV5-1
ASSPSRGGETQY,TRBV2
ASSVGLWGRANTGELF,TRBV9
ASSLDVGNEQF,TRBV11-2
ASSRLAEAF,TRBV12-3/TRBV12-4
ASSVVRAGPNEQF,TRBV9
ASSSWTASSYNSPLH,TRBV5-1
ASSQGTGVVQPQH,TRBV4-2
AWSTRVSTEAF,TRBV30
ASSSWDSSYNEQF,TRBV19
ASSLRQGHNSPLH,TRBV7-3
ASSQDLTRGQTQY,TRBV4-1
ASTMDRYEQY,TRBV7-3
ASSSRPVLISPDGYT,TRBV13
ASRSGQSYEQY,TRBV28
ASGGSGTGEQY,TRBV9
ASSLAVGYNEQF,TRBV11-3
ASSQGLALNEQF,TRBV19
ASSQPQGDNEQF,TRBV4-2
ASSQDLTGGPNTGELF,TRBV4-1